These 23 T cell receptor beta chains were sequenced from one sample in a study of blood T cell repertoires in COVID-19 (dated by TCRdb to 2018 to 2021). The library came from the immunoSEQ multiplex PCR assay. This immuneACCESS table, as held by TCRdb, lists in-frame sequences with V and J called but not all clones. Of the missing ones, under half trace to an unresolved V gene in checked studies; the others have no known cause. The sample table records around 160,000 clones; approximately 88% of these occur just once. The ten most abundant clones make up approximately 1.2% of the sample. The source material was PBMCs or T cells enriched from blood (not recorded which). The receptors were sampled from a woman aged 25 to 39 with acute COVID-19.

This clone has just one count. This rearrangement joins TRBV3-1 (or the pseudogene TRBV3-2) to TRBJ1-2; possibly TRBD1 for D (5 bases). Germline-derived CDR1 and CDR2 are LGHDT and YNNKEL (reference sequence). With 0 bases removed from V and 6 bases from J, the gap between germline ends came to 14 bases. The CDR3 runs 15 residues. The CDR3 region is CASSQEGQGGNGYTF. CDR3 bases: TGTGCCAGCAGCCAAGAAGGGCAGGGAGGGAATGGCTACACCTTC.

This chain connects TRBV10-3 to TRBJ2-7; the D is unclear. Germline CDR1 reads ENHRY; CDR2 reads SYGVKD. The CDR3 has 13 amino acids. V lost 4 bases, J lost 2 bases, and 9 bases lay in between. CDR3 residues: CAISAAATYEQYF. The CDR3 coding sequence is TGTGCCATCAGTGCCGCGGCGACCTACGAGCAGTACTTC.

This chain joins TRBV7-2 and TRBJ1-6; 8 nucleotides line up with TRBD1. The CDR3 loop spans 15 amino acids. The germline gives CDR1 SGHTA, CDR2 FQGNSA. The trim removed 6 bases at V and 6 bases at J, leaving 7 bases unmatched. CDR3 region: CASRSDREGNSPLHF. The CDR3 bases are TGTGCCAGCAGATCGGACAGGGAGGGTAATTCACCCCTCCACTTT.

The rearrangement uses TRBV2 and TRBJ1-2; 7 nucleotides align to TRBD1. Germline lookup yields CDR1 SNHLY and CDR2 FYNNEI. Trimming removed 6 bases from V and 3 bases from J; junction bases left unmatched: 7. The CDR3 contains 14 residues. The CDR3 DNA reads TGTGCCAGCAGAGGGGACAGCCCATACTATGGCTACACCTTC. This encodes CASRGDSPYYGYTF. Using reference TRBV2 and TRBJ1-2 for the parts outside the CDR3, the full variable domain is EPEVTQTPSHQVTQMGQEVILRCVPISNHLYFYWYRQILGQKVEFLVSFYNNEISEKSEIFDDQFSVERPDGSNFTLKIRSTKLEDSAMYFCASRGDSPYYGYTFGSGTRLTVV.

The chain links TRBV29-1 to TRBJ2-1; D is ambiguous. This CDR3 comprises 14 residues. Germline V gene data show CDR1 as SQVTM and CDR2 as ANQGSEA. V was clipped by 6 bases and J by 4 bases, with 16 bases between them. The CDR3 DNA is TGCAGCGTCCCACCCCCGAACTCGTACAATGAGCAGTTCTTC. Its translation is CSVPPPNSYNEQFF.

This chain connects TRBV3-1 (or the pseudogene TRBV3-2) to TRBJ2-1; D might be TRBD2 (5 bases). Trimming stripped 4 bases from V and 5 bases from J, with 18 bases between. The CDR3 is 16 residues long. From germline, CDR1 is LGHDT and CDR2 YNNKEL (reference sequence). The CDR3 loop is CASSPELRRRDNEQFF. CDR3 nucleotide sequence: TGTGCCAGCAGCCCCGAATTACGAAGGCGGGACAATGAGCAGTTCTTC.

The CDR3 nucleotides are TGCAGCGTGATGGACAGGGTCGGCTACGAGCAGTACTTC. Protein sequence: CSVMDRVGYEQYF. This chain joins TRBV29-1 and TRBJ2-7; 8 bases map to TRBD1. Germline loops: CDR1 SQVTM, CDR2 ANQGSEA. CDR3 length equals 13 residues. V trimming: 6 bases; J trimming: 3 bases; junction bases outside the gene matches: 7.

This chain joins TRBV18 and TRBJ2-3, with TRBD2 matching over 13 bases. V dropped 3 bases and J dropped 3; count of bases not matched to a gene: 3. The CDR3 covers 16 residues. Germline values: CDR1 KGHSH, CDR2 LQKENI. The CDR3 nucleotides are TGTGCCAGCTCACCGCCGGGACTAGCGGGAACAGATACGCAGTATTTT. Translated: CASSPPGLAGTDTQYF. Based on the CDR3 plus reference TRBV18 and TRBJ2-3, the full variable domain is NAGVMQNPRHLVRRRGQEARLRCSPMKGHSHVYWYRQLPEEGLKFMVYLQKENIIDESGMPKERFSAEFPKEGPSILRIQQVVRGDSAAYFCASSPPGLAGTDTQYFGPGTRLTVL.

The chain employs TRBV5-4 and TRBJ2-2; D unresolved. The CDR3 runs 15 residues. Trimming stripped 3 bases from V and 10 bases from J, with 19 bases between. Per germline, CDR1 SGHNT and CDR2 YYREEE (reference sequence). CDR3 DNA sequence: TGTGCCAGCAGCTGGTCCCAGGCTTTTGGTGAGGAGCTGTTTTTT. Translation gives CASSWSQAFGEELFF.

The chain links TRBV11-2 to TRBJ1-2, with D uncertain. V was pared by 5 bases and J by 7 bases, with 20 bases between. Germline CDR1 reads SGHAT; CDR2 reads FQNNGV. There are 15 residues in the CDR3. Written as DNA, the CDR3 is TGTGCCAGCAGCAAGATTGGACTACTGGGCGGTGGCTACACCTTC. The encoded protein is CASSKIGLLGGGYTF. Filled out from reference TRBV11-2 and TRBJ1-2, the complete variable domain reads EAGVAQSPRYKIIEKRQSVAFWCNPISGHATLYWYQQILGQGPKLLIQFQNNGVVDDSQLPKDRFSAERLKGVDSTLKIQPAKLEDSAVYLCASSKIGLLGGGYTFGSGTRLTVV.

V and J are TRBV28 and TRBJ2-2; no reliable D call. V shed 3 bases and J shed 5 bases, with 4 bases lying between them. In germline, CDR1 is MDHEN, CDR2 SYDVKM. The CDR3 is 12 amino acids. CDR3 residues: CASSFRTGELFF. In DNA, the CDR3 is TGTGCCAGCAGTTTCCGGACCGGGGAGCTGTTTTTT. Full variable domain (missing parts from reference TRBV28 and TRBJ2-2): DVKVTQSSRYLVKRTGEKVFLECVQDMDHENMFWYRQDPGLGLRLIYFSYDVKMKEKGDIPEGYSVSREKKERFSLILESASTNQTSMYLCASSFRTGELFFGEGSRLTVL.

The V gene is TRBV19, the J gene TRBJ2-1, with 12 positions matching TRBD2. The CDR3 length is 16 residues. Germline V CDR1 and CDR2: LNHDA, SQIVND (reference sequence). J gave up 9 bases and V 1 base, and 7 bases lay outside the gene matches. As DNA, the CDR3 is TGTGCCAGTAGTATAGGGGCTAGCGGGAGGGCCGGTGAGCAGTTCTTC. It codes for CASSIGASGRAGEQFF.

This clone is a singleton in its sample. This chain's CDR3 is CAGGSRGEKLFF. The CDR3 region has the DNA TGTGCCGGAGGCTCCAGGGGGGAAAAACTGTTTTTT. The V and J genes are TRBV28 and TRBJ1-4; 7 bases align to TRBD1. The junction had 8 bases not matched to a gene; V was cut back by 11 bases and J by 8 bases. The CDR3 extends over 12 amino acids. CDR1 MDHEN and CDR2 SYDVKM come from the germline V gene.

V gene TRBV7-9 combines with J gene TRBJ1-1; D not certain. The CDR3 sequence is 11 residues long. Germline V gene data show CDR1 as SEHNR and CDR2 as FQNEAQ (reference sequence). V was trimmed by 3 bases and J by 5 bases, leaving 4 bases between them. The CDR3 region is CASSFRTEAFF. In nucleotides, the CDR3 is TGTGCCAGCAGCTTTCGGACTGAAGCTTTCTTT.

This rearrangement joins TRBV5-1 to TRBJ1-4; D perhaps matches TRBD1 (6 bases). The CDR3 is 16 residues long. Germline CDR1 is SGHRS and CDR2 is YFSETQ. Between the trimmed V and J ends, which lost 4 bases and 0 bases, there was a span of 13 bases. For the CDR3, the DNA is TGCGCCAGCAGCGAAGACAGGAGCTCAACTAATGAAAAACTGTTTTTT. Protein: CASSEDRSSTNEKLFF.

The chain links TRBV7-3 to TRBJ2-1; TRBD1 aligns across 10 bases. This CDR3 comprises 13 residues. Germline CDR1 and CDR2: SGHTA and FQGTGA. The J segment lost 12 bases and the V segment lost 4 bases, leaving 6 bases of the junction unmatched. The CDR3 region has the DNA TGTGCCAGCAGCTGTGACAGGGACAGGGGGCAGTTCTTC. Amino acid sequence: CASSCDRDRGQFF.

This clone appeared a few times. This CDR3 reads CASSLERSGYEQYF. In nucleotides, the CDR3 is TGTGCCAGCAGCTTGGAGCGGAGCGGCTACGAGCAGTACTTC. The chain has TRBV5-4 and TRBJ2-7, with D perhaps TRBD2 (5 bases). V lost 0 bases to trimming and J lost 3 bases, with 10 bases between them. The CDR3 has 14 amino acids. Germline V gene sequence: CDR1 SGHNT, CDR2 YYREEE (reference sequence).

CDR3 in amino acids: CASSFVPAGYNEQFF. Written as DNA, the CDR3 is TGTGCCAGCAGCTTTGTCCCGGCGGGGTACAATGAGCAGTTCTTC. This rearrangement joins TRBV7-2 to TRBJ2-1, with D possibly TRBD2 on 6 matching bases. The CDR3 runs 15 residues. V was shortened by 3 bases and J by 4 bases, with 13 bases between the two germline ends. Per germline, CDR1 SGHTA and CDR2 FQGNSA.

The chain joins TRBV5-4 to TRBJ1-4; 10 nucleotides agree with TRBD1. Trimming cost V 4 bases and J 10 bases; bases outside gene matches: 10. Germline CDR1 reads SGHNT; CDR2 reads YYREEE (reference sequence). CDR3 size: 15 residues. Here the CDR3 reads CASSQPGTGDLKLFF. For the CDR3, the DNA is TGTGCCAGCAGCCAACCCGGGACAGGGGATTTAAAACTGTTTTTT.

The gene calls are TRBV5-6 and TRBJ2-3, with 8 bases that match TRBD2. The CDR3 extends over 14 amino acids. V lost 4 bases, J lost 2 bases, and 3 bases stayed unmatched. The germline V gene encodes CDR1 SGHDT and CDR2 YYEEEE. The CDR3 here is CASSTSGFTDTQYF. The CDR3 DNA follows: TGTGCCAGCAGCACTAGCGGATTCACAGATACGCAGTATTTT.

This rearrangement joins TRBV11-1 to TRBJ2-3, with a weak D call TRBD2 (6 bases). The CDR3 sequence is 15 residues long. V was cut by 5 bases and J by 2 bases, with 14 bases left in between. Per the germline V gene, CDR1 is SGHAT and CDR2 is FQDESV (reference sequence). DNA for the CDR3: TGTGCCAGCAGCCCGGTTGGAGGGCCCACAGATACGCAGTATTTT. It translates to CASSPVGGPTDTQYF.

The table lists this clone with a count of one. This chain's CDR3 is CASSISQGVADTQYF. The DNA of the CDR3 is TGTGCCAGCAGCATAAGTCAGGGGGTGGCAGATACGCAGTATTTT. The rearrangement uses TRBV7-9 and TRBJ2-3; 7 bases align to TRBD1. After removal of 5 bases from V and 4 bases from J, the junction contained 9 bases not matched to a gene. This CDR3 region has 15 residues. Germline V gene data show CDR1 as SEHNR and CDR2 as FQNEAQ (reference sequence).

This clone was recorded only once. The CDR3 spells CASSLMGRQGLDQPQHF. CDR3 coding DNA: TGTGCCAGCAGTTTAATGGGTAGGCAGGGTCTTGATCAGCCCCAGCATTTT. This chain joins TRBV28 and TRBJ1-5, with D perhaps matching TRBD1 (5 bases). CDR3 length equals 17 residues. V shed 2 bases and J shed 5 bases, with 19 bases lying between them. Looked up from germline, CDR1 is MDHEN and CDR2 is SYDVKM.